These 13 T cell receptor beta chains came from one sample sequenced in a study of blood T cell repertoires in COVID-19. Profiled with immunoSEQ multiplex PCR; TCRdb holds only in-frame clones, not every one. The sample records 140,000 or so clones, approximately 78% being singletons. Sequencing was performed on peripheral blood. Receptors were obtained from a woman older than 75 with acute or convalescent COVID-19.

The genes are TRBV7-9 and TRBJ1-1; no firm D call. Between the trimmed V and J ends, which lost 2 bases and 3 bases, there was a span of 7 bases. The CDR3 spans 13 residues. Germline V gene sequence: CDR1 SEHNR, CDR2 FQNEAQ (reference sequence). CDR3 nucleotide sequence: TGTGCCAGCAGCTTACTCCCGGACACTGAAGCTTTCTTT. This translates into CASSLLPDTEAFF.

This sequence joins TRBV29-1 and TRBJ2-7, with a tentative D call TRBD2 (5 bases). Between the trimmed V and J ends, which lost 3 bases and 3 bases, there was a span of 12 bases. The germline V gene encodes CDR1 SQVTM and CDR2 ANQGSEA. CDR3 length: 13 amino acids. The CDR3 bases are TGCAGCGTTGAGTTTCGGGATCGCTACGAGCAGTACTTC. Its translation is CSVEFRDRYEQYF.

V gene TRBV28 combines with J gene TRBJ2-7, with D perhaps matching TRBD2 (6 bases). The CDR3 extends over 15 amino acids. Germline values: CDR1 MDHEN, CDR2 SYDVKM. The V and J ends lost 0 bases and 3 bases respectively, with 12 bases between them. The CDR3 DNA sequence: TGTGCCAGCAGTTTATGGACTAGGATAGGCTACGAGCAGTACTTC. Its protein product is CASSLWTRIGYEQYF. The entire variable domain, with the rest obtained from reference TRBV28 and TRBJ2-7, is as follows: DVKVTQSSRYLVKRTGEKVFLECVQDMDHENMFWYRQDPGLGLRLIYFSYDVKMKEKGDIPEGYSVSREKKERFSLILESASTNQTSMYLCASSLWTRIGYEQYFGPGTRLTVT.

The chain couples TRBV9 to TRBJ2-1; TRBD2 matches 16 bases. With V trimmed by 0 bases and J by 6 bases, 12 bases remained unmatched. The V gene's germline CDR1 is SGDLS and CDR2 YYNGEE. The CDR3 extends over 20 amino acids. This CDR3 is CASSVGIPGLAGGPGNEQFF. CDR3 nucleotide sequence: TGTGCCAGCAGCGTAGGGATACCGGGACTAGCGGGGGGGCCGGGCAATGAGCAGTTCTTC.

The chain employs TRBV19 and TRBJ1-5; tentatively, D is TRBD1 (6 bases). Germline assignment: CDR1 LNHDA and CDR2 SQIVND (reference sequence). There are 14 residues in the CDR3. V was cut by 6 bases and J by 3 bases, with 12 bases left in between. CDR3 in DNA: TGTGCCAGTAGCAGGGGCTCCAACAATCAGCCCCAGCATTTT. It is translated as CASSRGSNNQPQHF. Using reference TRBV19 and TRBJ1-5 for the parts outside the CDR3, the full variable domain is DGGITQSPKYLFRKEGQNVTLSCEQNLNHDAMYWYRQDPGQGLRLIYYSQIVNDFQKGDIAEGYSVSREKKESFPLTVTSAQKNPTAFYLCASSRGSNNQPQHFGDGTRLSIL.

This sequence joins TRBV6-5 and TRBJ1-1, with D unclear. Deletions cut 6 bases from V and 5 bases from J, with 10 bases between. This CDR3 spans 12 amino acids. Germline CDR1 reads MNHEY; CDR2 reads SVGAGI. CDR3 DNA: TGTGCCAGCAGGCAACGCGGTACTGAAGCTTTCTTT. This translates into CASRQRGTEAFF.

J is TRBJ2-1 and V is TRBV27; 12 positions agree with TRBD2. Germline CDR1 reads MNHEY; CDR2 reads SMNVEV (reference sequence). J lost 8 bases, V lost 3 bases, and 8 bases had no gene match. This CDR3 is built from 16 residues. In DNA, the CDR3 is TGTGCCAGCAGTTTTATTCTAGCGGGAGGGCCATATGAGCAGTTCTTC. This sequence encodes CASSFILAGGPYEQFF.

The genes are TRBV30 and TRBJ1-5; 7 bases match TRBD1. The trim removed 2 bases at V and 6 bases at J, leaving 7 bases unmatched. This CDR3 has 14 residues. The germline V gene encodes CDR1 GTSNPN and CDR2 SVGIG (reference sequence). The CDR3 coding sequence is TGTGCCTGGAGTCGACAGGGAATCCCTCAGCCCCAGCATTTT. Protein: CAWSRQGIPQPQHF.

Here the CDR3 DNA reads TGCGCCAACAAGCGGGAGTGCCCAGATACGCAGTATTTT. This codes for CANKRECPDTQYF. The V gene is TRBV10-1, the J gene TRBJ2-3; 8 bases fit TRBD2. This CDR3 comprises 13 residues. With V trimmed by 10 bases and J by 4 bases, 7 bases remained unmatched. In germline, CDR1 is WNHNN, CDR2 SYGVQD (reference sequence).

This chain joins TRBV2 and TRBJ1-5; D gene uncertain. The germline V gene encodes CDR1 SNHLY and CDR2 FYNNEI. Trimming pared 7 bases from V and 3 bases from J, leaving 7 bases between. The length of the CDR3 is 12 residues. The CDR3 DNA reads as TGTGCCAGCAAGTCAGACAATCAGCCCCAGCATTTT. Translating gives CASKSDNQPQHF.

CDR3: CATSRDGQGGEQYF. Written as DNA, the CDR3 is TGTGCCACCAGCAGAGATGGACAGGGAGGAGAGCAGTACTTC. The chain combines TRBV15 with TRBJ2-7, with 8 nucleotides matching TRBD1. There are 14 residues in the CDR3. The V gene's germline CDR1 is LNHNV and CDR2 YYDKDF (reference sequence). Germline trimming cut 0 bases from V and 7 bases from J; bases unmatched to any gene: 5.

This chain uses TRBV10-2 with TRBJ2-2; D possibly corresponds to TRBD1 (7 bases). CDR3 length equals 16 residues. Trimming pared 3 bases from V and 1 base from J, leaving 12 bases between. Germline loops: CDR1 WSHSY, CDR2 SAAADI. CDR3 sequence (DNA): TGCGCCAGCAGTGACCAGGGGGGCTTGAACACCGGGGAGCTGTTTTTT. Translation gives CASSDQGGLNTGELFF.

The chain recombines TRBV18 with TRBJ2-1, with TRBD2 matching 10 bases. V lost 1 base and J lost 10; bases outside the gene matches: 4. Per germline, CDR1 KGHSH and CDR2 LQKENI. The CDR3 totals 14 residues. The CDR3 loop reads CASSPRGTSDEQFF. CDR3 DNA: TGTGCCAGCTCACCACGGGGGACTAGCGACGAGCAGTTCTTC. Based on the CDR3 plus reference TRBV18 and TRBJ2-1, the full variable domain is NAGVMQNPRHLVRRRGQEARLRCSPMKGHSHVYWYRQLPEEGLKFMVYLQKENIIDESGMPKERFSAEFPKEGPSILRIQQVVRGDSAAYFCASSPRGTSDEQFFGPGTRLTVL.